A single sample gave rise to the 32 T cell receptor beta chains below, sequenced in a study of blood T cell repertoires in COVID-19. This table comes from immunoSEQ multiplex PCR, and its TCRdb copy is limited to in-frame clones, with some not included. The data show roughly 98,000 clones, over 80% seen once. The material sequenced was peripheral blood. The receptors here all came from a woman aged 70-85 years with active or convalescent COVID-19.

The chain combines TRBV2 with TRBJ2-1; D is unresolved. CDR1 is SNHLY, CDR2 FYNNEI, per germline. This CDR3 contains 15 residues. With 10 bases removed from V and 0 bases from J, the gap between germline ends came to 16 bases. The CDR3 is CANQARLSSYNEQFF. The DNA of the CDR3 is TGTGCCAACCAGGCCCGGCTAAGCTCCTACAATGAGCAGTTCTTC.

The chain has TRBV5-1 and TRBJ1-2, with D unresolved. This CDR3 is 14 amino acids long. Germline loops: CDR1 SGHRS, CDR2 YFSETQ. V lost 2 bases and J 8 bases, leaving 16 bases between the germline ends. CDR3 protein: CASSLQVAGQGYTF. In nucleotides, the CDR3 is TGCGCCAGCAGCTTACAAGTAGCGGGTCAAGGCTACACCTTC.

The CDR3 DNA reads TGCGCCAGCAGCCCCACAGGCGGCAGGTACGAGCAGTACTTC. Amino acids: CASSPTGGRYEQYF. The chain recombines TRBV5-1 with TRBJ2-7; weak D call: TRBD1 (5 bases). Germline V gives CDR1 SGHRS, CDR2 YFSETQ. The CDR3 consists of 14 residues. Deletions cut 4 bases from V and 4 bases from J, with 15 bases between.

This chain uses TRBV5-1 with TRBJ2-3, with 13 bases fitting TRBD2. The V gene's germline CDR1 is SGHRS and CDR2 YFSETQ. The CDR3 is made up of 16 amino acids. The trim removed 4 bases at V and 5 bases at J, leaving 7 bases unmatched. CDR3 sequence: CASSVRLAGGIDTQYF. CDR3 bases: TGCGCCAGCAGCGTAAGACTAGCGGGGGGCATAGATACGCAGTATTTT.

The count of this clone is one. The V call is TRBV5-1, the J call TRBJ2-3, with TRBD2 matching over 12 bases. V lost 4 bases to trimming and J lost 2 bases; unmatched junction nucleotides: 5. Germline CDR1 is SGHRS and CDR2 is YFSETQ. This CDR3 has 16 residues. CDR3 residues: CASSDPSGGATDTQYF. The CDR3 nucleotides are TGCGCCAGCAGCGACCCTAGCGGGGGGGCCACAGATACGCAGTATTTT. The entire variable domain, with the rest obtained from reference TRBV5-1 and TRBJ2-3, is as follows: KAGVTQTPRYLIKTRGQQVTLSCSPISGHRSVSWYQQTPGQGLQFLFEYFSETQRNKGNFPGRFSGRQFSNSRSEMNVSTLELGDSALYLCASSDPSGGATDTQYFGPGTRLTVL.

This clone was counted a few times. CDR3 bases: TGTGCCAGCAGTCCCCCTAGAGGGGGCACTGAAGCTTTCTTT. It yields the protein CASSPPRGGTEAFF. V and J are TRBV28 and TRBJ1-1; a possible D gene is TRBD1 (6 bases). Germline lookup yields CDR1 MDHEN and CDR2 SYDVKM. V was clipped by 5 bases and J by 4 bases, with 14 bases between them. This CDR3 spans 14 amino acids.

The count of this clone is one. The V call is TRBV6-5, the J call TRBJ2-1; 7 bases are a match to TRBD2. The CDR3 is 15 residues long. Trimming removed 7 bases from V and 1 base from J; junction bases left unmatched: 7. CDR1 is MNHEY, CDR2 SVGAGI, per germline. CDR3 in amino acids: CASTRLAGSYNEQFF. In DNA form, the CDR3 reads TGTGCCAGCACCAGACTAGCAGGGTCCTACAATGAGCAGTTCTTC.

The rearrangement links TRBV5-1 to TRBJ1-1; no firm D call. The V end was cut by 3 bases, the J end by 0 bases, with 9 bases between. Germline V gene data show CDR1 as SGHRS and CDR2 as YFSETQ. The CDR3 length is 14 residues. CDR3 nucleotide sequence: TGCGCCAGCAGCTACGGGTCCATGAACACTGAAGCTTTCTTT. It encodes CASSYGSMNTEAFF.

This chain's CDR3 is CASISDGRGYEQFF. CDR3 in DNA: TGTGCCAGCATCTCCGACGGCAGGGGATATGAGCAGTTCTTC. The chain recombines TRBV2 with TRBJ2-1, with D perhaps matching TRBD1 (6 bases). CDR3 length: 14 amino acids. Between the trimmed V and J ends, which lost 7 bases and 8 bases, there was a span of 18 bases. Germline V gene data show CDR1 as SNHLY and CDR2 as FYNNEI.

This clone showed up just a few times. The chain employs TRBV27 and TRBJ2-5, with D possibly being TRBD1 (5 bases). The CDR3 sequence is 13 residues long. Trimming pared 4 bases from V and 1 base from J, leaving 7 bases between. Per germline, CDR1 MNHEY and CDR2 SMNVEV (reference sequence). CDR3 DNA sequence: TGTGCCAGCAGTTCCAGGGTCCAAGAGACCCAGTACTTC. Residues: CASSSRVQETQYF.

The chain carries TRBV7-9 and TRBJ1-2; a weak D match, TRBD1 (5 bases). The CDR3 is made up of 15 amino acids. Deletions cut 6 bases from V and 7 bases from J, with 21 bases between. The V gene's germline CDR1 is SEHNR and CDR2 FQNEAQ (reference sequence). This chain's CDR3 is CASRRGGGASVGYTF. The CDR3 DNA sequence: TGTGCCAGCAGACGGGGAGGAGGGGCCTCGGTTGGCTACACCTTC.

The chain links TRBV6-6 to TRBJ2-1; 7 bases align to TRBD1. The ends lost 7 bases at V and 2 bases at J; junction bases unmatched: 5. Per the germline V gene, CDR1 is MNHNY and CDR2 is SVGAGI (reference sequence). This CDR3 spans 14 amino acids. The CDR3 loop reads CASIQDRTYNEQFF. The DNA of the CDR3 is TGTGCCAGCATCCAGGACAGGACCTACAATGAGCAGTTCTTC.

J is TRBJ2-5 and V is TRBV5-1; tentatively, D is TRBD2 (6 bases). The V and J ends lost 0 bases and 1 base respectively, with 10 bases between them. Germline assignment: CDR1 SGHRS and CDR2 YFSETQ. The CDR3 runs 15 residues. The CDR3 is CASSLDSGRQETQYF. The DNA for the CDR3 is TGCGCCAGCAGCTTGGATAGCGGCCGCCAAGAGACCCAGTACTTC.

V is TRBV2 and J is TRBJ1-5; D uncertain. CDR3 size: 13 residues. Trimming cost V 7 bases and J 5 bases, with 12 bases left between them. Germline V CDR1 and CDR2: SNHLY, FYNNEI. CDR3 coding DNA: TGTGCCAGCAAGCGCAGCCTCTATCAGCCCCAGCATTTT. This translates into CASKRSLYQPQHF. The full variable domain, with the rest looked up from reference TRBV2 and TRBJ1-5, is EPEVTQTPSHQVTQMGQEVILRCVPISNHLYFYWYRQILGQKVEFLVSFYNNEISEKSEIFDDQFSVERPDGSNFTLKIRSTKLEDSAMYFCASKRSLYQPQHFGDGTRLSIL.

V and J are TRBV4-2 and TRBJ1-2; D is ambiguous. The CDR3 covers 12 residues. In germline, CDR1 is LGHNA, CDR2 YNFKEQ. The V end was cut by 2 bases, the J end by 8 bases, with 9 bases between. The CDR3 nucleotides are TGTGCCAGCAGCCAACAACAGCAGGGCTACACCTTC. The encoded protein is CASSQQQQGYTF.

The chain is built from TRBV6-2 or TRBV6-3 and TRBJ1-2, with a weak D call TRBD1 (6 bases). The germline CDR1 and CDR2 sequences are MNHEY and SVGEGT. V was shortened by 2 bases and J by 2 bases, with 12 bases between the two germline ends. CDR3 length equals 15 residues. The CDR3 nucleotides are TGTGCCAGCAGTTACAGGGACATGGTGAACTATGGCTACACCTTC. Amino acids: CASSYRDMVNYGYTF.

CDR3 in DNA: TGCGCCAGCAGCCAAGTAGGGGGGGCAAAACTGTTTTTT. Protein product: CASSQVGGAKLFF. The rearrangement links TRBV4-1 to TRBJ1-4, with a tentative D call TRBD1 (6 bases). The CDR3 totals 13 residues. Trimming removed 1 base at V and 10 bases at J, with 10 bases between. Germline-derived CDR1 and CDR2 are MGHRA and YSYEKL.

DNA of the CDR3: TGTGCCAGCAGCGTAGTTGATGGATGGGGCGAAAAACTGTTTTTT. It translates to CASSVVDGWGEKLFF. The V call is TRBV9, the J call TRBJ1-4, with a weak D call TRBD1 (5 bases). CDR1 and CDR2 from the germline V gene are SGDLS and YYNGEE. Between the trimmed V and J ends, which lost 0 bases and 8 bases, there was a span of 14 bases. The CDR3 length is 15 residues.

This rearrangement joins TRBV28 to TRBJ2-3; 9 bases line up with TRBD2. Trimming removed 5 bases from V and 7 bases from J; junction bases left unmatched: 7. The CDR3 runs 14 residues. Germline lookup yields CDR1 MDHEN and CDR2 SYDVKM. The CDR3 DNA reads TGTGCCAGCAGTCCGCGGGGGGGCGGAAATACGCAGTATTTT. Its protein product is CASSPRGGGNTQYF.

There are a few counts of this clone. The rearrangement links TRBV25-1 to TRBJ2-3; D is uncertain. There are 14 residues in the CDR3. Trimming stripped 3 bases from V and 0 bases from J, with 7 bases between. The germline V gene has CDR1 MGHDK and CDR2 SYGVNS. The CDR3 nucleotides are TGTGCCAGCAGTGAGCGGCTGAGCACAGATACGCAGTATTTT. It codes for CASSERLSTDTQYF.

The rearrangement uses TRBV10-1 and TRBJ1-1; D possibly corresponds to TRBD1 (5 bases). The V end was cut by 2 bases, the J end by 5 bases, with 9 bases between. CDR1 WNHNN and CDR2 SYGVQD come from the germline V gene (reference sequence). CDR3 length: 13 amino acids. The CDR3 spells CASSEQRGTEAFF. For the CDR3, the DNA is TGCGCCAGCAGTGAGCAAAGGGGAACTGAAGCTTTCTTT.

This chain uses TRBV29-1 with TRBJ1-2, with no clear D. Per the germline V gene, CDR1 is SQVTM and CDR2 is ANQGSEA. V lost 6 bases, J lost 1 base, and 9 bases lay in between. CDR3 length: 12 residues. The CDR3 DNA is TGCAGCGTGGAACCGTTTAACTATGGCTACACCTTC. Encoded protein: CSVEPFNYGYTF.

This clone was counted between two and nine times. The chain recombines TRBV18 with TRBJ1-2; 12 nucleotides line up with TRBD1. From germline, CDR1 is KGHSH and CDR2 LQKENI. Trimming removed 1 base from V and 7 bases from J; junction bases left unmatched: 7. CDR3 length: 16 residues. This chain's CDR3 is CASSPLKPGQGAGYTF. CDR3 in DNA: TGTGCCAGCTCACCACTGAAACCGGGACAGGGGGCTGGCTACACCTTC.

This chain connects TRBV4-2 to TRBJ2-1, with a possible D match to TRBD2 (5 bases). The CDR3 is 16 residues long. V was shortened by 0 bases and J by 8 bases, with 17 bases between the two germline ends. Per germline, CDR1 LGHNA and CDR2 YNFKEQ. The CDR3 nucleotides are TGTGCCAGCAGCCAAGAGTGGGCTAGCCCCAGCCATGAGCAGTTCTTC. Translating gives CASSQEWASPSHEQFF.

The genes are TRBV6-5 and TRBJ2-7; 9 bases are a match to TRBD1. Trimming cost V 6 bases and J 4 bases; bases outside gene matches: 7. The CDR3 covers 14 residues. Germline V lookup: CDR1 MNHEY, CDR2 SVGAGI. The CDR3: CASRGKGQGYEQYF. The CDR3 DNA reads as TGTGCCAGCAGGGGGAAAGGACAGGGGTACGAGCAGTACTTC.

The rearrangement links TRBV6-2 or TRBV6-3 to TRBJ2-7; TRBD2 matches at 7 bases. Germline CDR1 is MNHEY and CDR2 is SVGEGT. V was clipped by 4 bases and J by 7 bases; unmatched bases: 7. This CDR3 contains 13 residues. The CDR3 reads CASSFGTTIEQYF. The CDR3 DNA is TGTGCCAGCAGTTTCGGGACTACGATAGAGCAGTACTTC.

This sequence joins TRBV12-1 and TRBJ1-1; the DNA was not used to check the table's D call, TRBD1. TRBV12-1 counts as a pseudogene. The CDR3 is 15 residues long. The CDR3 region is CASSSGHRKNTEAFF. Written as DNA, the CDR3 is TGTGCCAGCAGCTCGGGACACCGAAAGAACACTGAAGCTTTCTTT.

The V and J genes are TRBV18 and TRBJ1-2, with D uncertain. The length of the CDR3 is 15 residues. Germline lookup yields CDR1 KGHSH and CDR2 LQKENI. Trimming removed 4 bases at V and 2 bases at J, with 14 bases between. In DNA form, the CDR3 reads TGTGCCAGCTCACTACAGACCGACACGAACTATGGCTACACCTTC. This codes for CASSLQTDTNYGYTF. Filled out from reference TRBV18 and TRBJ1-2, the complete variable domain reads NAGVMQNPRHLVRRRGQEARLRCSPMKGHSHVYWYRQLPEEGLKFMVYLQKENIIDESGMPKERFSAEFPKEGPSILRIQQVVRGDSAAYFCASSLQTDTNYGYTFGSGTRLTVV.

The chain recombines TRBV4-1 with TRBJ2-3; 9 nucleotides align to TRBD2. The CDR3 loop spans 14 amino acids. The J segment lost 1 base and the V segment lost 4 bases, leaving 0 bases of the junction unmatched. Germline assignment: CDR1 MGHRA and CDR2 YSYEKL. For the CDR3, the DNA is TGCGCCAGCAGCCGGACTAGCGGCACAGATACGCAGTATTTT. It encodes CASSRTSGTDTQYF.

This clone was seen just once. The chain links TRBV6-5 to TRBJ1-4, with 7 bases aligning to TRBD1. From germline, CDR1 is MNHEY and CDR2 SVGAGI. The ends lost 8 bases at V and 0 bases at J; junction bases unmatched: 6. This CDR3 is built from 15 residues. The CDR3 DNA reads TGTGCCAGCGAGGGACAGCGCGCAACTAATGAAAAACTGTTTTTT. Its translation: CASEGQRATNEKLFF.

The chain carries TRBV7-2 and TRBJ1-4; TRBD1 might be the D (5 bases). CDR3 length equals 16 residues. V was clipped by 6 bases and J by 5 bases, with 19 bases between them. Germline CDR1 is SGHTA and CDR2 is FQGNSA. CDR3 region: CASRVRGSGINEKLFF. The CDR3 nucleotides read TGTGCCAGCAGGGTTAGGGGCTCAGGGATAAATGAAAAACTGTTTTTT.

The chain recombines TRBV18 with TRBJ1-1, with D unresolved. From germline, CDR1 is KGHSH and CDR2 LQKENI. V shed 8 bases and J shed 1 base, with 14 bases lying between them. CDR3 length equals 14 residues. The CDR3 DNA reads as TGTGCCAGCCTCAAAGAATCGGGGAACACTGAAGCTTTCTTT. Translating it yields CASLKESGNTEAFF.